Here is one T cell receptor beta chain with its context. Antigen: not known. This specimen comes from a study of cytomegalovirus exposure and HLA in healthy donors. Study-level points and caveats: In a later analysis, HLA-associated TCR beta chains were more clonally expanded than equally common others. Among CMV-associated TCR beta chains, most appeared HLA-restricted in a later analysis.

This CDR3 is 15 amino acids long. CDR1 and CDR2 (germline): SGHVS, FNYEAQ. The PCR employed 60 Vbeta primers together with 13 Jbeta primers. The protocol was immunoSEQ multiplex PCR, while the TCRdb copy is restricted to in-frame clones and leaves out a portion. Of around 150,000 clones in the sample, roughly 80% were seen once. Input material: PBMCs. This TCR derives from a man aged 45 to 65 in good health and CMV-seropositive. The rearrangement links TRBV7-6 to TRBJ2-5, with 7 positions matching TRBD1. The better agreement between TRBJ2-7 and the DNA end casts doubt on the J call. CDR3 DNA: TGTGCCAGCAGCTTACAGACAGGGTCTTTCTACGAGCAGTACTTC. It codes for CASSLQTGSFYEQYF.